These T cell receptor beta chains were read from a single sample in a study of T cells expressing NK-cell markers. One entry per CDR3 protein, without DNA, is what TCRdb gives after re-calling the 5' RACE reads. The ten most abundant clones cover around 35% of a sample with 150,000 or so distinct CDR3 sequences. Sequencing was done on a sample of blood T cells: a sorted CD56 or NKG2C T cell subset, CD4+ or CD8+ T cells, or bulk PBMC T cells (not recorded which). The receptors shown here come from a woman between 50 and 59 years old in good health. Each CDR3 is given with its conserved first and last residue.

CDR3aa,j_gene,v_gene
CASSQPPADEQFF,TRBJ2-1,TRBV13
CASRTGTSYRDEQFF,TRBJ2-1,TRBV12-3/TRBV12-4
CSARRDPGLAGGTNTGELFF,TRBJ2-2,TRBV20-1
CASSQNREAFF,TRBJ1-1,TRBV3-1
CASSPDQAMNTEAFF,TRBJ1-1,TRBV6-1
CASSMAGSYEQYF,TRBJ2-7,TRBV19
CASSLVLTGEYGYTF,TRBJ1-2,TRBV5-1
CASSLEPASGEAFF,TRBJ1-1,TRBV11-2
CASSLSDSRTLSYEQYF,TRBJ2-7,TRBV5-1
CASSPPTSGHEQFF,TRBJ2-1,TRBV11-2
CATSTSGSYNEQFF,TRBJ2-1,TRBV15
CASSSVGGDSYEQYF,TRBJ2-7,TRBV11-3
CASTGPNFYEQYF,TRBJ2-7,TRBV2
CASSPPGLSSGANVLTF,TRBJ2-6,TRBV12-3/TRBV12-4
CAINDRGFDYGYTF,TRBJ1-2,TRBV10-3
CASSEFPPREGWNTQYF,TRBJ2-3,TRBV2
CALDLTDTQYF,TRBJ2-3,TRBV30
CASSQGSGTGGYNEQFF,TRBJ2-1,TRBV3-1
CAWSLTGLPGELFF,TRBJ2-2,TRBV30
CASSYYGGSETQYF,TRBJ2-5,TRBV6-5
CASSAYRDNYGYTF,TRBJ1-2,TRBV27
CARGTSGTEGELFF,TRBJ2-2,TRBV14
CASSIVSGTTEAFF,TRBJ1-1,TRBV19
CASSLDYARPTFF,TRBJ1-1,TRBV11-2
CASSLGWRNEQFF,TRBJ2-1,TRBV7-2
CASSRNTGELFF,TRBJ2-2,TRBV19
CASSPGTDRPYNEQFF,TRBJ2-1,TRBV7-6
CASRAGTSGYNEQFF,TRBJ2-1,TRBV11-3
CASSQVGLAPGELFF,TRBJ2-2,TRBV3-1